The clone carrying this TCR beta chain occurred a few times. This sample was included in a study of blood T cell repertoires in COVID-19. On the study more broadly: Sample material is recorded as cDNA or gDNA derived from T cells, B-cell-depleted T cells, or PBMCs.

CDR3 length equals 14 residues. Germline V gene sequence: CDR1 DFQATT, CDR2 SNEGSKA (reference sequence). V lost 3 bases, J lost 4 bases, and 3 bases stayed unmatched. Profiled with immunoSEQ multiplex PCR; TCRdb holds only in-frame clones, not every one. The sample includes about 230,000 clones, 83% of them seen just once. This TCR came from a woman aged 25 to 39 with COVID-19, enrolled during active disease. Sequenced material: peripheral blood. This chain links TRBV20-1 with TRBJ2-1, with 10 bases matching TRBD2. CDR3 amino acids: CSASEREGYNEQFF. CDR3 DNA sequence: TGCAGTGCTAGTGAGCGGGAGGGTTACAATGAGCAGTTCTTC.